The TCR beta chain described here comes from a study of blood T cell repertoires in COVID-19. Study as a whole: From T cells, B-cell-depleted T cells, or PBMCs came the material, which was cDNA or gDNA.

Original methodology: Amplification of reference gene primers was used by the study to estimate nucleated cell counts. The repertoire was sequenced with immunoSEQ multiplex PCR; TCRdb's copy has only in-frame clones and lacks some. From that table come the V and J calls and clone size; the DNA was used to work out D and trimming. The sample records approximately 99,000 clones, 84% being singletons. Trimming pared 9 bases from V and 1 base from J, leaving 20 bases between. CDR1 and CDR2 from the germline V gene are LNHDA and SQIVND (reference sequence). The CDR3 loop spans 16 amino acids. The specimen sequenced was peripheral blood. This sequence was found in a man between 65 and 80 years old with active or convalescent COVID-19. This sequence joins TRBV19 and TRBJ2-3; tentatively, D is TRBD2 (7 bases). The CDR3 protein is CASRKGGASGTDTQYF. Written as DNA, the CDR3 is TGTGCCAGCCGGAAGGGGGGGGCATCAGGCACAGATACGCAGTATTTT.